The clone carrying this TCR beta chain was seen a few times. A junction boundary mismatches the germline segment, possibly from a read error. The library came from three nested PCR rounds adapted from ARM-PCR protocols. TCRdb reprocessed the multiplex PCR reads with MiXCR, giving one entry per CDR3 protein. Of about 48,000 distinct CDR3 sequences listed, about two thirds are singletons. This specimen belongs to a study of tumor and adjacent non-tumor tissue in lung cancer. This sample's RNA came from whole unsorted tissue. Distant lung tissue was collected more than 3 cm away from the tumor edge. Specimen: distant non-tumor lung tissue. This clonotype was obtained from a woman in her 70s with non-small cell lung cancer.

In DNA, the CDR3 is TGTGCCAGCAGCTACTCGCCCCCTTCCAACAGCTATGGCTACACCTTC. It specifies CASSYSPPSNSYGYTF. This rearrangement joins TRBV6-6 to TRBJ1-2; no firm D call. The CDR3 sequence is 16 residues long. Germline loops: CDR1 MNHNY, CDR2 SVGAGI (reference sequence).